Here is one TCR beta chain with its context. The identical CDR3 is also encoded by other nucleotide sequences in the sample. This CDR3 has 12 residues. CDR1 and CDR2 from the germline V gene are MNHEY and SMNVEV (reference sequence). The V end was cut by 2 bases, the J end by 5 bases, with 7 bases between. This sample is drawn from a study of blood T cell repertoires in COVID-19. Whole-study context: There were acute and convalescent COVID-19 samples, and they came from the United States, Italy and Spain. PBMCs, B-cell-depleted T cells, or T cells were the source of the cDNA or gDNA that made up the material.

Authors' analysis steps: Estimated nucleated cell counts came from reference gene primer amplification. Sequenced by immunoSEQ multiplex PCR; TCRdb stores in-frame clones only, minus some. V, J and clone size were drawn from that table, and D and trimming were deduced from the DNA. This sample has about 200,000 clones; roughly 80% occur once, and the top ten carry 4.5% to 5.5%. The clonotype originates from a human donor in a cohort sampled during active COVID-19. Sequencing was done on a sample of peripheral blood. J is TRBJ2-7 and V is TRBV27; perhaps TRBD1 as D (5 bases). The CDR3 nucleotides read TGTGCCAGCAGTTTAAGGGGTAACGAGCAGTACTTC. Encoded protein: CASSLRGNEQYF.